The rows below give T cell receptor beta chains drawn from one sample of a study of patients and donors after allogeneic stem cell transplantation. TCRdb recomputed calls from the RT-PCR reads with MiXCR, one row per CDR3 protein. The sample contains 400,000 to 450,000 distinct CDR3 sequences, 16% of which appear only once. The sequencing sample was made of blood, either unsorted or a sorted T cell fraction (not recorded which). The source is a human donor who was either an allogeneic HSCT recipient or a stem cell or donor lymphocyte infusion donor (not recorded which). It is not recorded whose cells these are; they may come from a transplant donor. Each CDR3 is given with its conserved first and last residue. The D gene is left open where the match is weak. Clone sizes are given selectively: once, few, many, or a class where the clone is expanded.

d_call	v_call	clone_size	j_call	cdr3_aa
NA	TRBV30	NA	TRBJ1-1	CAWRARVATEAFF
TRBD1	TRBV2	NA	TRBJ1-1	CATRGQLLNTEAFF
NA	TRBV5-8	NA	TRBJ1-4	CASSLQGGVEKLFF
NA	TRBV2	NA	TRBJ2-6	CASSSSNSGANVLTF
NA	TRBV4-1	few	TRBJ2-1	CASSQERRKQFF
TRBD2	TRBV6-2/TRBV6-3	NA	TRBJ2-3	CASSSVAGANTDTQYF
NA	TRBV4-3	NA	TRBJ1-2	CASSQEMITVANYGYTF
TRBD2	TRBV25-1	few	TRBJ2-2	CASREREVTGELFF
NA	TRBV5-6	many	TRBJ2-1	CASSLGPFRDDSYNEQFF
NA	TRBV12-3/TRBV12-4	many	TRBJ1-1	CASTIRGHEAFF
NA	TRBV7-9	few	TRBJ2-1	CASSLTSLNEQFF
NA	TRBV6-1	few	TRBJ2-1	CASSRPGIPFSYNEQFF
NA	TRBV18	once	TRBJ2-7	CASPQITPIAYEQYF
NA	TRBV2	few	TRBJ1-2	CARTAFSYGYTF
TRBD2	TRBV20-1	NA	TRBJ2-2	CSASLLAGVTGELFF
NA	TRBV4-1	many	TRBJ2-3	CASSLTGVSTDTQYF
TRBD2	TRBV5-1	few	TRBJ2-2	CASGGLASTGELFF
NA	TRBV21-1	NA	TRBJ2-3	CASSPLGGAGADTQYF
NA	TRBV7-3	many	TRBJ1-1	CASSLDRGTEAFF
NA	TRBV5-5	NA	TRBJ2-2	CASSPQGRGIGELFF
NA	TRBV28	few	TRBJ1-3	CASSLRASGNTIYF
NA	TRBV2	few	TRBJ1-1	CASSSRLGNTEAFF
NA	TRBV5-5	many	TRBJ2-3	CASSLLGARTDTQYF
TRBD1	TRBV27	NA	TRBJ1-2	CASSPNRGGTYGYTF
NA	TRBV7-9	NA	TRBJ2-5	CASSVHRQETQYF
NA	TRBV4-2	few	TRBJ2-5	CASSQEASRYQETQYF
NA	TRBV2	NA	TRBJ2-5	CASSEELAFSETQYF
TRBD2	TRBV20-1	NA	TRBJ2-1	CSARAPGRAPYNEQFF
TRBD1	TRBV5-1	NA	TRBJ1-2	CASSLSGTGDGYTF
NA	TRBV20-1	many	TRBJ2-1	CSATEVNEQFF
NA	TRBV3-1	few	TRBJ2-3	CASSHRTGDTQYF
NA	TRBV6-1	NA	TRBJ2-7	CASSEPYEQYF
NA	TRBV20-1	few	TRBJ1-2	CSGPTISGYTF
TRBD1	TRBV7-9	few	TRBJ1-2	CASSRPGQGVGYGYTF
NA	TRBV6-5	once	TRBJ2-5	CASSSLDRGRETQYF
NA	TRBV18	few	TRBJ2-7	CASSQIGSAHYEQYF
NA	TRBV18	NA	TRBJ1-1	CASSPDRGHEAFF
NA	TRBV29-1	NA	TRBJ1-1	CSVSRGRNTEAFF
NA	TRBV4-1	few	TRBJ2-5	CASSHQIQETQYF
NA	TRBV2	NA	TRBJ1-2	CASSGDLNYGYTF
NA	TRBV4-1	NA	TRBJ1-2	CASSHLPGTASYGYTF
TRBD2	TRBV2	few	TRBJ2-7	CASNKGRAATFGEQYF
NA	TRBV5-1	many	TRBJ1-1	CASSFDMPNTEAFF
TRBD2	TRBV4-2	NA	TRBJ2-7	CASSLSGALYEQYF
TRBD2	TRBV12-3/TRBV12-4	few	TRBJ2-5	CASSPGTSGGHSETQYF
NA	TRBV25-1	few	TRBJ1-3	CASSEWGHLNPLSGNTIYF
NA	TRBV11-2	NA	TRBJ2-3	CASSLGAGSTDTQYF
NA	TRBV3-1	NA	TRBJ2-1	CASSPDGYGQFF
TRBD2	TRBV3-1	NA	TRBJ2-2	CASSQVASGSTGELFF
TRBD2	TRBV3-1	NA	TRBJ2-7	CASSQDGLAASSYEQYF
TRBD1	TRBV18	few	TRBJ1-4	CASSAQGARPNEKLFF
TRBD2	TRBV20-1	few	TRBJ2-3	CSARLAGERNTQYF
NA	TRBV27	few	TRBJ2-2	CASKGGGPDRARLTGELFF
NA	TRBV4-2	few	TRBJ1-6	CASSHPGRPNSPLHF
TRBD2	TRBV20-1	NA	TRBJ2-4	CSARGRGSKNIQYF
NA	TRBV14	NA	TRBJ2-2	CASSQDVAGELFF
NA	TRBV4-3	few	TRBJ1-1	CASSQDPGRSPEAFF
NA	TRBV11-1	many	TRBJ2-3	CASSPLTTAFVQYF
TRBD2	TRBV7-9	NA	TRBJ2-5	CASSFRGTSAQETQYF
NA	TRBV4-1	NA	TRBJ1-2	CASSQGGRDVNYGYTF